This T cell receptor beta chain was identified in a study of identical twins. General study results and limits: Compared with unrelated sharing, twin-shared out-of-frame alpha sequences had more low-probability sequences. Monozygotic twins shared more out-of-frame TCR alpha than recombination models predicted.

TCRdb itself ran the 5' RACE reads through MiXCR, one entry per CDR3 protein. The data show 600,000 to 800,000 distinct CDR3 sequences, with 21% seen just once and roughly 4% held by the top ten. A note on this clonotype: Its antigen is not identified.

The V gene lost 5 bases and the J gene lost 4 bases, with 12 bases spanning the gap. Germline lookup yields CDR1 DFQATT and CDR2 SNEGSKA (reference sequence). The CDR3 sequence is 12 residues long. These data were also reused for a study on T cells expressing NK-cell markers. That report notes: What remained unclear was the HCMV specificity of expanded NKG2C+ T cell clones.

The sample comprised PBMCs. The rearrangement joins TRBV20-1 to TRBJ2-7; D tentatively fits TRBD1 or TRBD2 (6 bases each). This clonotype originated in a woman between 18 and 29 years old in good health. CDR3 loop: CSARQEGYEQYF. The CDR3 nucleotides read TGCAGTGCTCGACAGGAGGGGTACGAGCAGTACTTC.